These 28 T cell receptor beta chains share one sample of origin, sequenced in a study of shared clonotypes between healthy human individuals. Only in-frame clones appear in the TCRdb table, and some are missing; sequencing was by immunoSEQ multiplex PCR. The data show about 680,000 clones, with around 90% seen just once and more than 20% held by the top ten. Naive CD8 cells comprised CD45RO-negative, CCR7-positively selected cells, excluding terminally differentiated effector memory CD45RA+ cells. The sequenced material came from naive CD8+ T cells sorted from blood. The receptors originated from a young man in good health.

The J gene is TRBJ1-2, the V gene TRBV27; 7 bases map to TRBD1. CDR1 is MNHEY and CDR2 is SMNVEV in the germline V gene (reference sequence). The CDR3 length is 12 residues. The V gene end was trimmed by 8 bases and the J gene end by 5 bases; junction bases not matched to a gene: 5. This CDR3 reads CASSEQGYGYTF. The CDR3 nucleotides read TGTGCCAGCTCCGAACAGGGGTATGGCTACACCTTC.

This clone was seen a handful of times. Within the sample, other DNA sequences also encode this same CDR3. This chain joins TRBV9 and TRBJ1-3; TRBD1 agrees at 7 bases. CDR3 length: 14 amino acids. The germline CDR1 and CDR2 sequences are SGDLS and YYNGEE. The junction had 3 bases not matched to a gene; V was cut back by 2 bases and J by 4 bases. CDR3 nucleotides: TGTGCCAGCAGCGTCGGGACAGCCGGAAACACCATATATTTT. It translates to CASSVGTAGNTIYF.

Comment on this clone: Distinct nucleotide sequences in the sample also encode this CDR3. The chain is built from TRBV2 and TRBJ1-1; unclear D gene. Trimming shortened V by 8 bases and J by 6 bases, and 7 bases separated the two germline ends. The length of the CDR3 is 10 residues. The germline CDR1 and CDR2 sequences are SNHLY and FYNNEI. CDR3 bases: TGTGCCAGCCGGGGATCTGAAGCTTTCTTT. This encodes CASRGSEAFF.

The chain uses TRBV11-2 and TRBJ2-1, with TRBD2 identical over 7 bases. Germline V gene sequence: CDR1 SGHAT, CDR2 FQNNGV. The CDR3 is 19 amino acids. J was trimmed by 5 bases and V by 0 bases; bases with no gene match: 16. CDR3 amino acids: CASSLEPGLGGNWNNEQFF. CDR3 nucleotides: TGTGCCAGCAGCTTAGAACCGGGCCTCGGGGGGAATTGGAACAATGAGCAGTTCTTC.

The chain recombines TRBV28 with TRBJ2-7, with TRBD1 matching over 8 bases. Germline V gives CDR1 MDHEN, CDR2 SYDVKM. With V trimmed by 6 bases and J by 0 bases, 4 bases remained unmatched. CDR3 length: 14 residues. This CDR3 reads CASRRTGTSYEQYF. CDR3 coding DNA: TGTGCCAGCAGACGGACAGGGACCTCCTACGAGCAGTACTTC. Using reference TRBV28 and TRBJ2-7 for the parts outside the CDR3, the full variable domain is DVKVTQSSRYLVKRTGEKVFLECVQDMDHENMFWYRQDPGLGLRLIYFSYDVKMKEKGDIPEGYSVSREKKERFSLILESASTNQTSMYLCASRRTGTSYEQYFGPGTRLTVT.

The rearrangement joins TRBV7-9 to TRBJ2-1, with D possibly being TRBD1 or TRBD2 (5 bases each). Trimming took off 1 base at V and 5 bases at J, with 12 bases between the two ends. The CDR3 has 15 amino acids. CDR1 is SEHNR, CDR2 FQNEAQ, per germline (reference sequence). This chain's CDR3 is CASSLVERGHNEQFF. The CDR3 DNA reads as TGTGCCAGCAGCTTAGTGGAACGGGGACACAATGAGCAGTTCTTC. The full variable domain, its missing parts supplied by reference TRBV7-9 and TRBJ2-1, is DTGVSQNPRHKITKRGQNVTFRCDPISEHNRLYWYRQTLGQGPEFLTYFQNEAQLEKSRLLSDRFSAERPKGSFSTLEIQRTEQGDSAMYLCASSLVERGHNEQFFGPGTRLTVL.

The genes are TRBV18 and TRBJ2-1, with TRBD2 identical over 12 bases. The CDR3 contains 19 residues. Germline CDR1 reads KGHSH; CDR2 reads LQKENI. The trim removed 1 base at V and 2 bases at J, leaving 9 bases unmatched. CDR3 in DNA: TGTGCCAGCTCACCACGGATGACTAGCGGGAGTAATACCTACAATGAGCAGTTCTTC. It encodes CASSPRMTSGSNTYNEQFF.

The chain joins TRBV29-1 to TRBJ2-1, with no clear D. Germline loops: CDR1 SQVTM, CDR2 ANQGSEA. This CDR3 is built from 12 residues. V lost 1 base, J lost 4 bases, and 5 bases lay in between. This CDR3 is CSVEGLYNEQFF. CDR3 sequence (DNA): TGCAGCGTTGAAGGGCTGTACAATGAGCAGTTCTTC.

There are a few counts of this clone. The V and J genes are TRBV7-9 and TRBJ2-7; the D is unclear. V lost 0 bases to trimming and J lost 1 base, with 13 bases between them. Germline V gene data show CDR1 as SEHNR and CDR2 as FQNEAQ (reference sequence). CDR3 length: 16 residues. The CDR3 bases are TGTGCCAGCAGCTTAGCGATGGGGTTAACGTCCTACGAGCAGTACTTC. It is translated as CASSLAMGLTSYEQYF.

The V call is TRBV4-3, the J call TRBJ2-3; D remains unclear. Germline V gene sequence: CDR1 LGHNA, CDR2 YSLEER. CDR3 length: 14 amino acids. V shed 2 bases and J shed 0 bases, with 6 bases lying between them. The CDR3 DNA reads as TGCGCCAGCAGCCAATTTGTTAGCACAGATACGCAGTATTTT. Encoded protein: CASSQFVSTDTQYF.

As to this clone: The germline gene is not matched at one end of the junction; a read error may be the cause. The same CDR3 is also encoded by other DNA sequences in this sample. This rearrangement joins TRBV9 to TRBJ2-2; a weak D match, TRBD2 (5 bases). In germline, CDR1 is SGDLS, CDR2 YYNGEE. This CDR3 is 12 amino acids long. The CDR3 sequence is CAGESGTGELFF. The CDR3 DNA reads TGTGCCGGGGAATCAGGAACCGGGGAGCTATTTTTT.

This clone was observed once. The chain joins TRBV6-1 to TRBJ1-4; no clear D gene. With 6 bases removed from V and 0 bases from J, the gap between germline ends came to 8 bases. This CDR3 is built from 14 residues. Per the germline V gene, CDR1 is MNHNS and CDR2 is SASEGT. CDR3 bases: TGTGCCAGCAGATTTTTTGCAACTAATGAAAAACTGTTTTTT. The encoded protein is CASRFFATNEKLFF.

The CDR3 reads CASSWGDYEQYF. The DNA for the CDR3 is TGTGCCAGCAGTTGGGGGGACTACGAGCAGTACTTC. The chain recombines TRBV28 with TRBJ2-7; the D gene is possibly TRBD2 (6 bases). Trimming took 4 bases from V and 3 from J, leaving 7 bases between them. Germline V gives CDR1 MDHEN, CDR2 SYDVKM. The CDR3 totals 12 residues.

The chain links TRBV7-9 to TRBJ2-2; D is undetermined. The CDR3 has 13 residues. Trimming pared 1 base from V and 3 bases from J, leaving 3 bases between. CDR1 is SEHNR and CDR2 is FQNEAQ in the germline V gene (reference sequence). The CDR3 here is CASSLDYTGELFF. The CDR3 DNA reads as TGTGCCAGCAGCTTAGATTACACCGGGGAGCTGTTTTTT.

Only one count was recorded for this clone. The chain employs TRBV6-1 and TRBJ2-7; tentatively, D is TRBD1 or TRBD2 (6 bases each). The V gene lost 4 bases and the J gene lost 3 bases, with 22 bases spanning the gap. CDR3 length equals 17 residues. Germline-derived CDR1 and CDR2 are MNHNS and SASEGT. DNA of the CDR3: TGTGCCAGCAGTGGGAGAGGGTTGGTGGGGGGCGTCTACGAGCAGTACTTC. It translates to CASSGRGLVGGVYEQYF.

This chain connects TRBV6-5 to TRBJ2-4, with TRBD1 identical over 11 bases. CDR3 length equals 13 residues. With 7 bases clipped from V and 6 bases from J, the junction kept 2 bases outside the gene matches. Germline CDR1 is MNHEY and CDR2 is SVGAGI. This CDR3 reads CASKGTGGNIQYF. For the CDR3, the DNA is TGTGCCAGCAAAGGGACAGGGGGAAACATTCAGTACTTC.

This sequence joins TRBV7-2 and TRBJ2-7; tentatively, D is TRBD2 (6 bases). Per the germline V gene, CDR1 is SGHTA and CDR2 is FQGNSA. The CDR3 totals 13 residues. V was pared by 6 bases and J by 5 bases, with 14 bases between. The CDR3 spells CASSPGSPHEQYF. The CDR3 DNA reads TGTGCCAGCAGTCCCGGGAGTCCCCACGAGCAGTACTTC.

The chain has TRBV7-3 and TRBJ2-3; 10 bases line up with TRBD1. CDR3 length equals 15 residues. V dropped 5 bases and J dropped 3; count of bases not matched to a gene: 5. Germline V gene sequence: CDR1 SGHTA, CDR2 FQGTGA. CDR3 in DNA: TGTGCCAGCAGCGGGACAGGGGCCGAGACAGATACGCAGTATTTT. Translating it yields CASSGTGAETDTQYF. Supplemented by reference TRBV7-3 and TRBJ2-3, the full variable domain reads GAGVSQTPSNKVTEKGKYVELRCDPISGHTALYWYRQSLGQGPEFLIYFQGTGAADDSGLPNDRFFAVRPEGSVSTLKIQRTERGDSAVYLCASSGTGAETDTQYFGPGTRLTVL.

V gene TRBV5-1 combines with J gene TRBJ2-7; maybe TRBD2 (6 bases). Deletions cut 2 bases from V and 3 bases from J, with 12 bases between. The length of the CDR3 is 14 residues. The germline gives CDR1 SGHRS, CDR2 YFSETQ. The CDR3 sequence: CASSFTGSYYEQYF. The DNA of the CDR3 is TGCGCCAGCAGCTTCACCGGGAGCTACTACGAGCAGTACTTC.

The chain has TRBV5-4 and TRBJ2-3; perhaps D is TRBD1 or TRBD2 (5 bases each). This CDR3 is built from 15 residues. Germline CDR1 SGHNT, CDR2 YYREEE (reference sequence). The V end lost 1 base, the J end lost 0 bases, and 9 bases lay between the germline ends. The CDR3 sequence is CASSLRGGSTDTQYF. In nucleotides, the CDR3 is TGTGCCAGCAGCTTGCGGGGCGGGAGCACAGATACGCAGTATTTT.

This chain joins TRBV29-1 and TRBJ1-3, with a tentative D call TRBD1 (6 bases). The germline V gene encodes CDR1 SQVTM and CDR2 ANQGSEA. V was clipped by 7 bases and J by 0 bases, with 16 bases between them. This CDR3 comprises 15 residues. In DNA form, the CDR3 reads TGCAGCGCTGCTGCGGACAGCAGCTCTGGAAACACCATATATTTT. As protein: CSAAADSSSGNTIYF.

V and J are TRBV7-6 and TRBJ1-1, with 9 bases fitting TRBD1. J was trimmed by 1 base and V by 5 bases; bases with no gene match: 11. Germline values: CDR1 SGHVS, CDR2 FNYEAQ. The CDR3 totals 17 residues. CDR3 in amino acids: CASSASGTGTRNTEAFF. CDR3 DNA sequence: TGTGCCAGCAGCGCGTCTGGGACAGGGACCCGGAACACTGAAGCTTTCTTT.

The chain links TRBV29-1 to TRBJ2-1, with D possibly being TRBD1 (5 bases). In germline, CDR1 is SQVTM, CDR2 ANQGSEA. Between the trimmed V and J ends, which lost 3 bases and 7 bases, there was a span of 10 bases. This CDR3 region has 12 residues. CDR3 in DNA: TGCAGCGTTGATAGTCAGGGAAATGAGCAGTTCTTC. Its protein is CSVDSQGNEQFF.

The chain links TRBV10-1 to TRBJ1-2; tentatively, D is TRBD1 (5 bases). CDR3 length: 13 amino acids. V lost 10 bases, J lost 3 bases, and 15 bases lay in between. Per the germline V gene, CDR1 is WNHNN and CDR2 is SYGVQD (reference sequence). The CDR3 sequence: CAITSRVHYGYTF. Written as DNA, the CDR3 is TGCGCCATCACTAGCAGGGTTCACTATGGCTACACCTTC.

V usage is TRBV16 and J usage is TRBJ1-4, with a weak D call TRBD1 (5 bases). The V gene lost 3 bases and the J gene lost 0 bases, with 14 bases spanning the gap. CDR1 is KGHSY, CDR2 FQNENV, per germline. This CDR3 region has 17 residues. Here the CDR3 DNA reads TGTGCCAGCAGCCACGCCCCGGACATTTCAACTAATGAAAAACTGTTTTTT. Protein: CASSHAPDISTNEKLFF.

The chain joins TRBV12-1 to TRBJ2-5; TRBD2, the table's D call, was not compared with the DNA. TRBV12-1 is a documented pseudogene. This CDR3 contains 16 residues. Written as DNA, the CDR3 is TGTGCCAGCAGCTGGCGAGCGGGAGGGCCGGAGGAGACCCAGTACTTC. Its translation is CASSWRAGGPEETQYF.

The chain recombines TRBV28 with TRBJ2-2; D not resolved. The V and J ends lost 1 base and 0 bases respectively, with 9 bases between them. Per germline, CDR1 MDHEN and CDR2 SYDVKM. The CDR3 sequence is 16 residues long. CDR3 protein: CASSLFPGTNTGELFF. The CDR3 DNA follows: TGTGCCAGCAGTTTATTCCCAGGAACGAACACCGGGGAGCTGTTTTTT.

The CDR3 protein is CASSLGLVSTGELFF. As DNA, the CDR3 is TGTGCCAGCAGTCTTGGACTAGTCTCCACCGGGGAGCTGTTTTTT. This rearrangement joins TRBV28 to TRBJ2-2; 7 bases map to TRBD2. This CDR3 has 15 amino acids. The V gene's germline CDR1 is MDHEN and CDR2 SYDVKM. V gave up 5 bases and J gave up 4 bases; unmatched junction bases: 7.